These T cell receptor beta chains were read from a single sample in a study of OX40 agonist ivuxolimab in advanced cancers. Clones were sequenced by immunoSEQ multiplex PCR, and TCRdb holds only the in-frame ones, with some missing. This table has about 47,000 clones, 75% to 90% appearing once. The material was CD4+ or CD8+ T cells sorted from blood, obtained in a trial of the OX40 agonist ivuxolimab. The source of these receptors is an adult with an advanced solid tumor such as melanoma, head and neck, liver or kidney cancer. The CDR3 runs from the conserved cysteine through the conserved F or W. D genes are given only for firm matches. Part of the rows lack a size; the others show once, few, many or a class for expanded clones.

TRBJ2-1	.	TRBV15	14	TRBD1	TGTGCCACCAGCAGGGACAGGGCCTACAATGAGCAGTTCTTC	CATSRDRAYNEQFF
TRBJ2-3	.	TRBV5-6	14	.	TGTGCCAGCAGCTTACGGTCTCCCACAGATACGCAGTATTTT	CASSLRSPTDTQYF
TRBJ1-1	.	TRBV6-5	13	.	TGTGCCAGCAGTTCCCCCCGGGGCGAAACGGCTTTCTTT	CASSSPRGETAFF
TRBJ2-7	.	TRBV5-1	14	TRBD1	TGCGCCAGCAGCACCCGGGACAGCTCCTACGAGCAGTACTTC	CASSTRDSSYEQYF
TRBJ2-5	.	TRBV7-8	16	TRBD2	TGTGCCAGCAGCAACGACCCGACTAGCGTCCAAGAGACCCAGTACTTC	CASSNDPTSVQETQYF
TRBJ1-4	.	TRBV18	14	.	TGTGCCAGCTCCCCGGCAGGTCCTAATGAAAAACTGTTTTTT	CASSPAGPNEKLFF
TRBJ2-7	few	TRBV6-1	15	.	TGTGCCAGCAGTGATTCAGGGGTAGGGTCCTACGAGCAGTACTTC	CASSDSGVGSYEQYF
TRBJ2-7	.	TRBV7-8	16	TRBD1	TGTGCCAGCAGCTACGGACAGGGGGCGTTTAACCACGAGCAGTACTTC	CASSYGQGAFNHEQYF
TRBJ2-1	.	TRBV4-1	18	TRBD2	TGCGCCAGCAGCCCCCAGACTAGCGGGAGGGCGGGGTACAATGAGCAGTTCTTC	CASSPQTSGRAGYNEQFF
TRBJ1-1	.	TRBV5-5	19	.	TGTGCCAGCAGCTTGGGTTTTGCAGGGGTGCGGCTCGGGAACACTGAAGCTTTCTTT	CASSLGFAGVRLGNTEAFF
TRBJ1-6	.	TRBV4-1	15	TRBD1	TGCGCCAGCAGACCACCGGACAGGCCCAATTCACCCCTCCACTTT	CASRPPDRPNSPLHF
TRBJ2-5	.	TRBV6-5	13	.	TGTGCCAGCAGTTATTCGGGGTACGAGACCCAGTACTTC	CASSYSGYETQYF
TRBJ2-5	.	TRBV6-6	14	TRBD1	TGTGCCAGCAGTTCTCAGGACAGGGGAGAGACCCAGTACTTC	CASSSQDRGETQYF
TRBJ1-4	.	TRBV7-9	14	.	TGTGCCAGCAGCCGGGGGGCTACTAATGAAAAACTGTTTTTT	CASSRGATNEKLFF
TRBJ2-4	.	TRBV4-1	19	TRBD2	TGCGCCAGCAGCCAAGAGGGGACTAGCGGGAGAACGGCCGAAAACATTCAGTACTTC	CASSQEGTSGRTAENIQYF
TRBJ2-2	.	TRBV9	17	TRBD1	TGTGCCAGCAGCGTTTCCTCCGGACAGGGTGCGGCCGGGGAGCTGTTTTTT	CASSVSSGQGAAGELFF
TRBJ1-3	once	TRBV6-4	13	.	TGTGCCAGCAGTGGACACTCTGGAAACACCATATATTTT	CASSGHSGNTIYF
TRBJ2-7	.	TRBV6-5	15	TRBD2	TGTGCCAGCAGAAAGACACTAGCGGAGGACTACGAGCAGTACTTC	CASRKTLAEDYEQYF
TRBJ1-1	once	TRBV4-2	14	.	TGTGCCAGCAGCCAAGAGGGGCCGAGGACTGAAGCTTTCTTT	CASSQEGPRTEAFF
TRBJ1-6	.	TRBV5-1	16	.	TGCGCCAGCAGCTCGATGGCGGGGGGGTCGAATTCACCCCTCCACTTT	CASSSMAGGSNSPLHF
TRBJ1-1	.	TRBV7-3	15	.	TGTGCCAGCAGCTTACCCCCCCCGAATGGAGGGATAGCTTTCTTT	CASSLPPPNGGIAFF
TRBJ2-5	once	TRBV7-9	12	.	TGTGCCAGCAGCTTAAGATCGGAGACCCAGTACTTC	CASSLRSETQYF
TRBJ1-5	.	TRBV13	15	.	TGTGCCAGCAGCGTAACAGGGAACAGGAATCAGCCCCAGCATTTT	CASSVTGNRNQPQHF
TRBJ2-3	.	TRBV6-5	15	TRBD2	TGTGCCAGCAGTTACGCTAGCGGGAACCCAGATACGCAGTATTTT	CASSYASGNPDTQYF
TRBJ2-1	once	TRBV6-6	15	.	TGTGCCAGCAGTATCAACCGTCGGGGAAACAATGAGCAGTTCTTC	CASSINRRGNNEQFF
TRBJ1-4	.	TRBV19	14	.	TGTGCCAGTAGTATGGTATCAACTAATGAAAAACTGTTTTTT	CASSMVSTNEKLFF
TRBJ2-3	.	TRBV7-3	14	.	TGTGCCAGCAGCTTAAACACTAGCCCAGATACGCAGTATTTT	CASSLNTSPDTQYF
TRBJ1-1	once	TRBV11-2	12	.	TGTGCCAGCAGTGGGGTGAACACTGAAGCTTTCTTT	CASSGVNTEAFF
TRBJ2-2	.	TRBV9	16	TRBD1	TGTGCCAGCAGCGTTCGGGACAGGGACTTCACCGGGGAGCTGTTTTTT	CASSVRDRDFTGELFF
TRBJ2-3	once	TRBV2	14	TRBD2	TGTGCCAGCAGTGTAGCGGGAGTGACAGATACGCAGTATTTT	CASSVAGVTDTQYF
TRBJ2-2	.	TRBV7-3	15	.	TGTGCCAGCAGCTTAAGAGCAGGGTCCACCGGGGAGCTGTTTTTT	CASSLRAGSTGELFF
TRBJ1-4	.	TRBV9	15	TRBD1	TGTGCCAGCAGCCTAAGGGACAGGGGAAATGAAAAACTGTTTTTT	CASSLRDRGNEKLFF
TRBJ1-5	.	TRBV6-5	13	.	TGTGCCAGCAGTTATTTAAAGGGTCAGCCCCAGCATTTT	CASSYLKGQPQHF
TRBJ2-7	once	TRBV2	16	.	TGTGCCAGCAGTGAATCAAGGGTCTCCCTCTCCTACGAGCAGTACTTC	CASSESRVSLSYEQYF
TRBJ2-7	.	TRBV6-1	13	TRBD2	TGTGCCAGCACGCTAGCGGGCTCCTACGAGCAGTACTTC	CASTLAGSYEQYF
TRBJ2-7	.	TRBV5-8	15	TRBD1	TGTGCCAGCAGCCGCCGGGACAGGTCTTACTACGAGCAGTACTTC	CASSRRDRSYYEQYF
TRBJ2-7	.	TRBV2	14	TRBD2	TGTGCCAGCAGTCGGACTAGCGGGAGAGGCGAGCAGTACTTC	CASSRTSGRGEQYF
TRBJ1-1	.	TRBV2	14	.	TGTGCCAGCAGTGCCACAGAGATAAACACTGAAGCTTTCTTT	CASSATEINTEAFF
TRBJ1-3	.	TRBV27	15	.	TGTGCCAGCAGTTTATCGTTTGTAGCTGGAAACACCATATATTTT	CASSLSFVAGNTIYF
TRBJ1-3	.	TRBV6-5	14	.	TGTGCCAGCAGTTACGCGGGTACCGGAAACACCATATATTTT	CASSYAGTGNTIYF
TRBJ2-7	.	TRBV11-2	18	.	TGTGCCAGCAGCTCCGAGACCGGTCTCGGGGAGTCAGGAAACGAGCAGTACTTC	CASSSETGLGESGNEQYF
TRBJ1-2	.	TRBV18	15	.	TGTGCCAGCTCACCAGGGGACGGACCTATATTTGGCTACACCTTC	CASSPGDGPIFGYTF
TRBJ2-7	.	TRBV11-2	15	.	TGTGCCAGCAGCTTAGCTGGGGGGTCAACCTACGAGCAGTACTTC	CASSLAGGSTYEQYF
TRBJ1-3	few	TRBV30	13	.	TGTGCCTGGACTGGTGGCTCTGGAAACACCATATATTTT	CAWTGGSGNTIYF